A single sample gave rise to the 20 T cell receptor beta chains below, sequenced in a study of blood T cells in healthy people across ages. Primers used in a second PCR of roughly 6 to 11 cycles were a sample-barcoded 5' primer and a J-beta primer mix. MiXCR, applied by TCRdb to the 5' RACE reads, yields one record per CDR3 protein. The sample includes roughly 1.4 million distinct CDR3 sequences, approximately 59% of them seen just once. Material: blood. Receptors originate from a man younger than 35 in good health.

Only a few counts were recorded for this clonotype. The CDR3 reads CASSHRRGKETQYF. The CDR3 DNA follows: TGTGCCAGCAGCCACCGACGGGGGAAAGAGACCCAGTACTTC. The chain links TRBV14 to TRBJ2-5; a weak D match, TRBD2 (6 bases). The CDR3 consists of 14 residues. V was trimmed by 3 bases and J by 3 bases, leaving 11 bases between them. Germline CDR1 SGHDN, CDR2 FVKESK.

V usage is TRBV20-1 and J usage is TRBJ2-5; D remains unclear. The CDR3 length is 12 residues. Germline loops: CDR1 DFQATT, CDR2 SNEGSKA (reference sequence). The V end lost 3 bases, the J end lost 11 bases, and 16 bases lay between the germline ends. CDR3 in DNA: TGCAGTGCTAGGAGACAAGCTGGAGAGCAGTACTTC. It specifies CSARRQAGEQYF.

About this clonotype itself: The CDR3 does not close with the conserved phenylalanine or tryptophan, likely indicating a read error. This rearrangement joins TRBV12-3 or TRBV12-4 to TRBJ2-3; 11 nucleotides line up with TRBD2. After removal of 5 bases from V and 4 bases from J, the junction contained 5 bases not matched to a gene. The CDR3 sequence is 15 residues long. The CDR3: CASSPTSGSPDTQYL. In DNA form, the CDR3 reads TGTGCCAGCAGTCCTACTAGCGGGAGCCCAGATACGCAGTATCTT.

The V call is TRBV29-1, the J call TRBJ1-1, with 8 bases that match TRBD1. The germline gives CDR1 SQVTM, CDR2 ANQGSEA. V was clipped by 4 bases and J by 5 bases; unmatched bases: 9. CDR3 size: 14 residues. The CDR3 nucleotides read TGCAGCGTTGGACCTACAGGGGGAGGAACTGAAGCTTTCTTT. Protein: CSVGPTGGGTEAFF.

The CDR3 bases are TGTGCCAGCAGCCCCGACAGGGGGGTCCTCTATGGCTACACCTTC. Its translation is CASSPDRGVLYGYTF. The chain has TRBV6-6 and TRBJ1-2, with 9 bases that match TRBD1. The length of the CDR3 is 15 residues. From germline, CDR1 is MNHNY and CDR2 SVGAGI (reference sequence). The V segment lost 6 bases and the J segment 4 bases; nucleotides outside the gene matches: 9.

The chain links TRBV7-2 to TRBJ2-5; TRBD2 matches 13 bases. Gene TRBJ2-7 matches the end of the DNA better, so the J call may be wrong. The V gene's germline CDR1 is SGHTA and CDR2 FQGNSA. There are 14 residues in the CDR3. The DNA for the CDR3 is TGTGCCAGCAGCGTCCGACTAGCGGGAGGCGAGCAGTACTTC. This encodes CASSVRLAGGEQYF.

This clonotype has just a few counts. The chain uses TRBV6-5 and TRBJ2-1; 8 bases are a match to TRBD1. The germline V gene encodes CDR1 MNHEY and CDR2 SVGAGI. The CDR3 is 13 residues long. Trimming removed 6 bases from V and 6 bases from J; junction bases left unmatched: 4. The CDR3: CASRLDRANEQFF. The CDR3 region has the DNA TGTGCCAGCAGATTGGACAGGGCCAATGAGCAGTTCTTC.

This clonotype was seen once. The chain employs TRBV4-1 and TRBJ2-4; 11 bases align to TRBD1. The last part of the DNA fits TRBJ2-7 better; the J call may be wrong. Germline CDR1 MGHRA, CDR2 YSYEKL. This CDR3 comprises 17 residues. CDR3 amino acids: CASSPSNPGQGAYEQYF. Here the CDR3 DNA reads TGCGCCAGCAGCCCCTCTAACCCGGGACAGGGGGCCTACGAGCAGTACTTC.

The rearrangement joins TRBV5-1 to TRBJ2-7; 10 bases are a match to TRBD2. The V and J ends lost 0 bases and 7 bases, in that order; junction bases with no gene match: 10. This CDR3 region has 16 residues. Germline V gene data show CDR1 as SGHRS and CDR2 as YFSETQ. The CDR3: CASSLEASGRANEQYF. The CDR3 bases are TGCGCCAGCAGCTTGGAGGCTAGCGGGAGAGCTAATGAGCAGTACTTC.

This clonotype was detected once. The gene calls are TRBV20-1 and TRBJ2-3; 13 bases map to TRBD2. The CDR3 contains 13 residues. The germline V gene encodes CDR1 DFQATT and CDR2 SNEGSKA (reference sequence). Trimming cost V 8 bases and J 4 bases; bases outside gene matches: 3. CDR3 bases: TGCAGTCCTACTAGCGGGGGGGCAGATACGCAGTATTTT. It encodes CSPTSGGADTQYF.

The V call is TRBV12-3 or TRBV12-4, the J call TRBJ2-7; D is tentatively TRBD1 or TRBD2 (5 bases each). Trimming shortened V by 0 bases and J by 7 bases, and 10 bases separated the two germline ends. The CDR3 consists of 13 residues. The CDR3 sequence: CASSLARRTEQYF. The CDR3 region has the DNA TGTGCCAGCAGTTTAGCGCGGAGGACAGAGCAGTACTTC.

This clonotype occurred once. This chain joins TRBV29-1 and TRBJ2-2; D unresolved. The V and J ends lost 3 bases and 8 bases respectively, with 10 bases between them. Germline lookup yields CDR1 SQVTM and CDR2 ANQGSEA. The CDR3 is made up of 12 amino acids. CDR3 nucleotide sequence: TGCAGCGTTGAGTGGAGTAGGGGGGAGCTGTTTTTT. As protein: CSVEWSRGELFF.

The DNA of the CDR3 is TGTGCCAGCAGCCCTCGGACAGGGATGTTAGGCTACACCTTC. This codes for CASSPRTGMLGYTF. The chain is built from TRBV7-6 and TRBJ1-2; 8 nucleotides line up with TRBD1. V was pared by 5 bases and J by 8 bases, with 10 bases of the junction left unmatched. Germline loops: CDR1 SGHVS, CDR2 FNYEAQ. CDR3 length: 14 residues.

The chain employs TRBV7-8 and TRBJ2-3; 10 nucleotides align to TRBD2. This CDR3 has 16 amino acids. J gave up 4 bases and V 3 bases, and 7 bases lay outside the gene matches. Per the germline V gene, CDR1 is SGHVS and CDR2 is FQNEAQ. The CDR3 sequence: CASSFVLAGVSDTQYF. DNA of the CDR3: TGTGCCAGCAGCTTCGTCCTAGCGGGAGTGTCAGATACGCAGTATTTT.

At least ten counts were recorded for this clonotype. The chain employs TRBV20-1 and TRBJ1-2, with D perhaps TRBD1 (5 bases). The V and J ends lost 6 bases and 4 bases respectively, with 18 bases between them. CDR3 length equals 14 residues. The V gene's germline CDR1 is DFQATT and CDR2 SNEGSKA (reference sequence). CDR3 coding DNA: TGCAGTGCGCCCAGGGCGGGGTCTACCTATGGCTACACCTTC. Its protein product is CSAPRAGSTYGYTF.

CDR3 sequence reads: CASVWSGALNTEAFF. The CDR3 bases are TGTGCCAGCGTCTGGTCCGGGGCCCTGAACACTGAAGCTTTCTTT. The chain carries TRBV12-3 or TRBV12-4 and TRBJ1-1; tentatively, D is TRBD1 (5 bases). The CDR3 spans 15 residues. V was pared by 8 bases and J by 0 bases, with 16 bases between.

The CDR3 loop is CASSLPRLGGSLEQYF. DNA of the CDR3: TGTGCCAGCAGCCTACCCAGGCTCGGGGGGTCGCTGGAGCAGTACTTC. The chain carries TRBV7-9 and TRBJ2-5, with 7 bases that match TRBD2. V gave up 5 bases and J gave up 11 bases; unmatched junction bases: 20. Per the germline V gene, CDR1 is SEHNR and CDR2 is FQNEAQ (reference sequence). The CDR3 has 16 residues.

This clonotype was seen more than once but under ten times. This rearrangement joins TRBV11-2 to TRBJ2-5; the match to TRBD1 covers 8 bases. Judging by the DNA end, TRBJ2-7 fits better; the J call may be wrong. Germline V lookup: CDR1 SGHAT, CDR2 FQNNGV. The CDR3 length is 15 residues. Here the CDR3 reads CASSLTPDRASEQYF. The CDR3 bases are TGTGCCAGCAGCTTAACACCGGACAGGGCGAGCGAGCAGTACTTC.

The chain recombines TRBV7-8 with TRBJ1-5, with D possibly TRBD1 on 5 matching bases. The germline V gene has CDR1 SGHVS and CDR2 FQNEAQ. This CDR3 is built from 13 residues. V lost 5 bases, J lost 5 bases, and 10 bases lay in between. The DNA for the CDR3 is TGTGCCAGCAGCCGGGACGGCTATCAGCCCCAGCATTTT. Translating it yields CASSRDGYQPQHF.

The V gene is TRBV6-5, the J gene TRBJ2-5, with TRBD2 matching 8 bases. J gave up 3 bases and V 2 bases, and 5 bases lay outside the gene matches. CDR1 is MNHEY, CDR2 SVGAGI, per germline. This CDR3 is 15 amino acids long. The CDR3: CASSYNRTSKETQYF. The CDR3 DNA is TGTGCCAGCAGTTACAATCGGACTAGCAAAGAGACCCAGTACTTC.